The 26 T cell receptor beta chains below all came from one sample that was sequenced in a study of T cell responses to AZD1222 COVID-19 vaccine. TCRdb's table, derived via immunoSEQ multiplex PCR, lists solely in-frame clones and lacks some. The table lists around 180,000 clones, about 92% of them singletons. The sequencing here drew on peripheral blood, taken on day 0 of AZD1222 vaccination. The receptors were sampled from an adult in good health.

This sequence joins TRBV20-1 and TRBJ1-2; D is undetermined. Germline CDR1 and CDR2: DFQATT and SNEGSKA (reference sequence). There are 11 residues in the CDR3. Trimming left V 5 bases short and J 6 bases short, with 10 bases between. For the CDR3, the DNA is TGCAGTGCTCCCCTTCAGGATGGCTACACCTTC. It encodes CSAPLQDGYTF.

The CDR3 loop reads CASSQDKGGGTEQFF. The CDR3 DNA reads TGCGCCAGCAGCCAAGATAAAGGTGGCGGGACTGAGCAGTTCTTC. This sequence joins TRBV4-1 and TRBJ2-1; tentatively, D is TRBD2 (6 bases). CDR3 length equals 15 residues. CDR1 and CDR2 from the germline V gene are MGHRA and YSYEKL. V was trimmed by 0 bases and J by 9 bases, leaving 15 bases between them.

The gene calls are TRBV7-2 and TRBJ1-1; 7 bases map to TRBD1. This CDR3 has 15 amino acids. The germline gives CDR1 SGHTA, CDR2 FQGNSA. V gave up 6 bases and J gave up 2 bases; unmatched junction bases: 9. CDR3 in DNA: TGTGCCAGCAGAACTACAGGGGTGGGAAACACTGAAGCTTTCTTT. Translating it yields CASRTTGVGNTEAFF.

The rearrangement uses TRBV5-1 and TRBJ1-1; unclear D gene. Germline CDR1 and CDR2: SGHRS and YFSETQ. The CDR3 is made up of 14 amino acids. The germline V and J ends were trimmed by 0 bases and 5 bases, with 11 bases remaining between them. CDR3 protein: CASSLAGLGTEAFF. CDR3 DNA sequence: TGCGCCAGCAGCTTGGCCGGGTTAGGAACTGAAGCTTTCTTT.

Worth noting for this clone: The germline gene is not matched at one end of the junction; a read error may be the cause. The chain employs TRBV5-1 and TRBJ1-2, with D unresolved. The CDR3 length is 12 residues. Per germline, CDR1 SGHRS and CDR2 YFSETQ. The CDR3, as DNA: TGCGCCAGCAGTTTGGAGAGGGCTGGCTACACCTTC. Its translation: CASSLERAGYTF.

V and J are TRBV6-2 or TRBV6-3 and TRBJ2-3; the match to TRBD2 covers 9 bases. This CDR3 is built from 15 residues. CDR1 MNHEY and CDR2 SVGEGT come from the germline V gene. J was trimmed by 6 bases and V by 4 bases; bases with no gene match: 8. CDR3 loop: CASSWGSSGADTQYF. For the CDR3, the DNA is TGTGCCAGCAGTTGGGGGTCTAGCGGGGCGGATACGCAGTATTTT.

The rearrangement uses TRBV15 and TRBJ1-4; 8 bases align to TRBD1. CDR1 and CDR2 from the germline V gene are LNHNV and YYDKDF (reference sequence). Trimming cost V 5 bases and J 4 bases; bases outside gene matches: 15. The length of the CDR3 is 18 residues. CDR3 coding DNA: TGTGCCACCAGCGGCTATCTGACAGGGGCTTTGGGTAATGAAAAACTGTTTTTT. Its translation is CATSGYLTGALGNEKLFF.

This clone was picked up one time. The chain joins TRBV10-3 to TRBJ1-6; 9 bases align to TRBD1. The CDR3 is made up of 16 amino acids. Trimming at V came to 6 bases and at J to 7 bases, leaving 10 bases not matched to a gene. Germline loops: CDR1 ENHRY, CDR2 SYGVKD. The CDR3 DNA reads as TGTGCCATCAGCCCCGTCCGGGACAGGGTAAATTCACCCCTCCACTTT. Its protein product is CAISPVRDRVNSPLHF.

The chain links TRBV7-9 to TRBJ1-1, with D possibly matching TRBD1 (5 bases). V was clipped by 1 base and J by 9 bases, with 6 bases between them. The CDR3 runs to 11 residues. From germline, CDR1 is SEHNR and CDR2 FQNEAQ (reference sequence). In nucleotides, the CDR3 is TGTGCCAGCAGCTTAGGGGGGAAAGCTTTCTTT. It codes for CASSLGGKAFF.

The chain couples TRBV7-2 to TRBJ1-3, with 7 bases aligning to TRBD1. The V and J ends lost 5 bases and 0 bases, in that order; junction bases with no gene match: 7. The CDR3 length is 16 residues. Germline V lookup: CDR1 SGHTA, CDR2 FQGNSA. The CDR3: CASSRTQGLSGNTIYF. Here the CDR3 DNA reads TGTGCCAGCAGCCGTACACAGGGGCTCTCTGGAAACACCATATATTTT.

This chain joins TRBV19 and TRBJ2-7, with TRBD1 identical over 8 bases. The CDR3 consists of 17 residues. With V trimmed by 3 bases and J by 0 bases, 10 bases remained unmatched. Germline lookup yields CDR1 LNHDA and CDR2 SQIVND (reference sequence). For the CDR3, the DNA is TGTGCCAGTAGTATTAAAGGTCGGACAGGGACCTCCTACGAGCAGTACTTC. Translating gives CASSIKGRTGTSYEQYF.

The chain uses TRBV2 and TRBJ2-7; D is unclear. Trimming took 5 bases from V and 0 from J, leaving 14 bases between them. Looked up from germline, CDR1 is SNHLY and CDR2 is FYNNEI. This CDR3 region has 15 residues. CDR3 DNA sequence: TGTGCCAGCAGTTTGGGCCTCGAGAGCTCCTACGAGCAGTACTTC. Amino acids: CASSLGLESSYEQYF.

This chain connects TRBV6-5 to TRBJ2-2, with 9 bases lining up with TRBD1. Trimming removed 6 bases from V and 0 bases from J; junction bases left unmatched: 2. Germline V CDR1 and CDR2: MNHEY, SVGAGI. The CDR3 contains 15 residues. The CDR3: CASSRQGANTGELFF. In DNA form, the CDR3 reads TGTGCCAGCAGCAGACAGGGGGCGAACACCGGGGAGCTGTTTTTT.

This sequence joins TRBV7-9 and TRBJ1-1; 7 positions match TRBD1. The CDR3 spans 15 residues. Germline V gives CDR1 SEHNR, CDR2 FQNEAQ (reference sequence). Trimming took 1 base from V and 5 from J; bases not matched to a gene: 7. CDR3 sequence (DNA): TGTGCCAGCAGCTTAGTAGAGACAGGGATGACTGAAGCTTTCTTT. Translating gives CASSLVETGMTEAFF.

V usage is TRBV19 and J usage is TRBJ1-2; 10 bases agree with TRBD1. CDR3 length: 13 residues. Germline V CDR1 and CDR2: LNHDA, SQIVND (reference sequence). V shed 7 bases, J shed 5 bases, and the junction held 4 bases outside the gene matches. As DNA, the CDR3 is TGTGCCAGTAACCCGGACAGGGGGTATGGCTACACCTTC. It codes for CASNPDRGYGYTF. Drawing the rest from reference TRBV19 and TRBJ1-2, the complete variable domain is DGGITQSPKYLFRKEGQNVTLSCEQNLNHDAMYWYRQDPGQGLRLIYYSQIVNDFQKGDIAEGYSVSREKKESFPLTVTSAQKNPTAFYLCASNPDRGYGYTFGSGTRLTVV.

The J gene is TRBJ1-1, the V gene TRBV30; D is ambiguous. CDR1 is GTSNPN and CDR2 is SVGIG in the germline V gene (reference sequence). The V and J ends lost 2 bases and 3 bases respectively, with 4 bases between them. The CDR3 loop spans 11 amino acids. As DNA, the CDR3 is TGTGCCTGGAGTCTTTACACTGAAGCTTTCTTT. It codes for CAWSLYTEAFF.

The rearrangement joins TRBV7-9 to TRBJ1-2, with TRBD1 matching 8 bases. Germline CDR1 reads SEHNR; CDR2 reads FQNEAQ (reference sequence). The trim removed 2 bases at V and 6 bases at J, leaving 5 bases unmatched. The CDR3 has 14 residues. The CDR3 spells CASSLHGQGNGYTF. The CDR3 DNA sequence: TGTGCCAGCAGCTTACACGGACAGGGCAATGGCTACACCTTC.

The chain uses TRBV15 and TRBJ2-5; D is tentatively TRBD1 or TRBD2 (5 bases each). CDR1 is LNHNV and CDR2 is YYDKDF in the germline V gene (reference sequence). With 5 bases removed from V and 7 bases from J, the gap between germline ends came to 17 bases. CDR3 length: 14 amino acids. CDR3: CATSRSGRGGTQYF. As DNA, the CDR3 is TGTGCCACCAGCCGCTCCGGGCGTGGGGGGACCCAGTACTTC.

The chain is built from TRBV6-5 and TRBJ2-1, with D tentatively TRBD1 or TRBD2 (5 bases each). V was shortened by 6 bases and J by 6 bases, with 12 bases between the two germline ends. Germline CDR1 reads MNHEY; CDR2 reads SVGAGI. The CDR3 is made up of 13 amino acids. CDR3 DNA sequence: TGTGCCAGCAGGTGGGGGTCCGGCAATGAGCAGTTCTTC. It codes for CASRWGSGNEQFF.

This chain uses TRBV4-2 with TRBJ1-2; weak D call: TRBD1 (5 bases). V shed 0 bases and J shed 4 bases, with 21 bases lying between them. Germline-derived CDR1 and CDR2 are LGHNA and YNFKEQ. There are 18 residues in the CDR3. CDR3 amino acids: CASSQDGGQSRHRYGYTF. The DNA of the CDR3 is TGTGCCAGCAGCCAAGATGGGGGTCAGTCGAGACACCGCTATGGCTACACCTTC.

The J gene is TRBJ2-1, the V gene TRBV19, with 7 positions matching TRBD1. The J segment lost 8 bases and the V segment lost 5 bases, leaving 12 bases of the junction unmatched. The CDR3 has 15 residues. Germline V gene sequence: CDR1 LNHDA, CDR2 SQIVND (reference sequence). This CDR3 reads CASSPTFRGGDEQFF. DNA for the CDR3: TGTGCCAGTAGTCCTACCTTTAGAGGGGGCGATGAGCAGTTCTTC.

The V call is TRBV7-4, the J call TRBJ2-7; D uncertain. The germline CDR1 and CDR2 sequences are SGHVT and SQSDAQ. The CDR3 consists of 13 residues. V gave up 4 bases and J gave up 2 bases, with 9 bases separating them. The DNA for the CDR3 is TGTGCCAGCAGCTACCAGACTCCCTACGAGCAGTACTTC. Its protein product is CASSYQTPYEQYF.

The CDR3 nucleotides are TGTGCCAGTAGTATGGTGAGAAACACTGAAGCTTTCTTT. The encoded protein is CASSMVRNTEAFF. The chain carries TRBV19 and TRBJ1-1; no clear D. The ends were cut back, 3 bases at V and 2 bases at J, with 7 bases in the middle. The germline CDR1 and CDR2 sequences are LNHDA and SQIVND (reference sequence). CDR3 length equals 13 residues.

V is TRBV29-1 and J is TRBJ2-2, with 7 bases aligning to TRBD2. The J segment lost 5 bases and the V segment lost 0 bases, leaving 3 bases of the junction unmatched. CDR3 size: 14 residues. CDR1 SQVTM and CDR2 ANQGSEA come from the germline V gene. CDR3 amino acids: CSVEDQGGTGELFF. The CDR3 bases are TGCAGCGTTGAAGACCAGGGAGGGACCGGGGAGCTGTTTTTT.

The chain carries TRBV21-1 and TRBJ2-7; TRBD2 is the table's D call and was not checked against the DNA. TRBV21-1 counts as a pseudogene. There are 15 residues in the CDR3. The CDR3 DNA reads as TGTGCCAGCAGCGAGCGGGAGTTATGCTCCTACGAGCAGTACTTC. Translated, it gives CASSERELCSYEQYF.

This clone has only a few counts. The CDR3 sequence is CASSFPASVGSDTGELFF. DNA of the CDR3: TGTGCCAGCAGCTTCCCGGCGTCGGTAGGGTCGGATACCGGGGAGCTGTTTTTT. The chain joins TRBV7-9 to TRBJ2-2; D unclear. V lost 3 bases and J 5 bases, leaving 22 bases between the germline ends. Germline CDR1 SEHNR, CDR2 FQNEAQ (reference sequence). The CDR3 is made up of 18 amino acids. The whole variable domain, filled in from reference TRBV7-9 and TRBJ2-2, reads DTGVSQNPRHKITKRGQNVTFRCDPISEHNRLYWYRQTLGQGPEFLTYFQNEAQLEKSRLLSDRFSAERPKGSFSTLEIQRTEQGDSAMYLCASSFPASVGSDTGELFFGEGSRLTVL.